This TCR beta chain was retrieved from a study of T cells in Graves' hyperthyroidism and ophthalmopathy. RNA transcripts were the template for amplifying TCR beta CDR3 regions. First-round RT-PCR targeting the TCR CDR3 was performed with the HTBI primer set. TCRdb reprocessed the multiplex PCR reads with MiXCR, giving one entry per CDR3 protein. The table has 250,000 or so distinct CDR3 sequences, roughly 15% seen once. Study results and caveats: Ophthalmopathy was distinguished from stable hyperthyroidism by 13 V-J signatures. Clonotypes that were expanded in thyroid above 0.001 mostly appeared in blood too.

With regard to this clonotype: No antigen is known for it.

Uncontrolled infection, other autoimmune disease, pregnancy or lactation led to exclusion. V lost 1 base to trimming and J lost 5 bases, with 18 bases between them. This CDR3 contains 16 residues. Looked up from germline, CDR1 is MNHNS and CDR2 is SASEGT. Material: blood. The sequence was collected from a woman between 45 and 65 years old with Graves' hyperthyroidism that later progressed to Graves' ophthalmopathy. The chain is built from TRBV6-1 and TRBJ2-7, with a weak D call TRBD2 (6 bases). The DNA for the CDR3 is TGTGCCAGCAGTGAAGGTAGTCGGGAGTTTAAGAACGAGCAGTACTTC. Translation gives CASSEGSREFKNEQYF.